One sample yielded the 5 T cell receptor beta chains listed below, sequenced in a study of T cells in Graves' hyperthyroidism and ophthalmopathy. Using RNA transcripts as the source, TCR beta CDR3 regions were amplified. First-round RT-PCR of the TCR CDR3 relied on the HTBI primer set. MiXCR, applied by TCRdb to the multiplex PCR reads, yields one record per CDR3 protein. The sample shows tens of thousands of distinct CDR3 sequences, roughly 46% of them seen only once. Material: blood. These receptors came from a woman in her twenties or thirties with Graves' hyperthyroidism.

J is TRBJ2-5 and V is TRBV19; unclear D gene. V lost 9 bases, J lost 2 bases, and 7 bases lay in between. There are 11 residues in the CDR3. CDR1 and CDR2 from the germline V gene are LNHDA and SQIVND (reference sequence). DNA for the CDR3: TGTGCCAGACGGATGCAAGAGACCCAGTACTTC. It codes for CARRMQETQYF.

This sequence joins TRBV15 and TRBJ2-7, with D possibly being TRBD1 or TRBD2 (5 bases each). CDR1 and CDR2 (germline): LNHNV, YYDKDF (reference sequence). The CDR3 has 17 residues. Trimming left V 5 bases short and J 3 bases short, with 23 bases between. CDR3: CATSPSVYMGRHYEQYF. CDR3 DNA: TGTGCCACCAGCCCCAGTGTGTATATGGGACGGCACTACGAGCAGTACTTC.

This clonotype occurred once. The rearrangement uses TRBV11-2 and TRBJ2-2; TRBD2 agrees at 12 bases. There are 14 residues in the CDR3. V was clipped by 4 bases and J by 8 bases; unmatched bases: 2. Germline-derived CDR1 and CDR2 are SGHAT and FQNNGV. The CDR3 region is CASSSGTSGGELFF. The CDR3 DNA sequence: TGTGCCAGCAGCTCTGGGACTAGCGGGGGGGAGCTGTTTTTT.

This clonotype has just a few counts. Because the CDR3 is missing its conserved closing phenylalanine or tryptophan, this is likely a read error. Because the CDR3's place on the DNA is in doubt, the DNA is left out and the CDR3 is given as listed by TCRdb. The chain recombines TRBV20-1 with TRBJ2-6; no check of the table's D call, TRBD2, against the DNA was made. The germline gives CDR1 DFQATT, CDR2 SNEGSKA (reference sequence). The CDR3 totals 18 residues, both ends included. The CDR3 here is CSARDPTGGISGANVRTC.

This clonotype was detected ten times or more. The rearrangement joins TRBV5-1 to TRBJ2-1, with D possibly TRBD2 on 7 matching bases. The ends were cut back, 4 bases at V and 8 bases at J, with 19 bases in the middle. The CDR3 totals 15 residues. Germline values: CDR1 SGHRS, CDR2 YFSETQ. Here the CDR3 DNA reads TGCGCCAGCAGCGGCCCAGTCAGGGAGGGGGATGAGCAGTTCTTC. This gives the protein CASSGPVREGDEQFF.